This TCR beta chain is from a study of T cells in Graves' hyperthyroidism and ophthalmopathy. Notes on the study in general: Blood samples included most of the expanded thyroid clonotypes exceeding 0.001.

The CDR3 is made up of 13 amino acids. Germline V gene data show CDR1 as LNHNV and CDR2 as YYDKDF (reference sequence). The V end was cut by 0 bases, the J end by 5 bases, with 7 bases between. This clonotype was recorded at least ten times. The antigen is not known. From RNA transcripts, TCR beta CDR3 regions were amplified. With the HTBI primer set, the TCR CDR3 went through a first round of RT-PCR. From the multiplex PCR reads, TCRdb called clonotypes with MiXCR, one entry per CDR3 protein. The sample has 300,000 to 450,000 distinct CDR3 sequences, around 13% seen once. The TCR comes from a woman younger than 45 with Graves' ophthalmopathy. The rearrangement joins TRBV15 to TRBJ2-5; perhaps TRBD1 as D (6 bases). The sequenced sample consisted of blood. This chain's CDR3 is CATSRDRGETQYF. Here the CDR3 DNA reads TGTGCCACCAGCAGAGATAGGGGGGAGACCCAGTACTTC.